The subject of this entry is one T cell receptor (beta chain). Antigen: not known. The entry originates in a study of T cell clonotyping in hematopoietic cell transplantation. Study as a whole: Recipient samples before transplant were obtained post-cytoreduction. Whole-study results and caveats: Recipient TCR diversity dropped after transplant; expanded clonotypes rose from day 30 to 180. Few recipient clonotypes overlapped donors; over 97% were de novo at given depth.

Looked up from germline, CDR1 is MDHEN and CDR2 is SYDVKM. The V and J ends lost 3 bases and 2 bases respectively, with 8 bases between them. This CDR3 region has 13 residues. Time point reported: recipient sample about 28 days before transplant, after cytoreduction. TCRdb's table, derived via immunoSEQ multiplex PCR, lists solely in-frame clones and lacks some. The sample carries about 29,000 clones, 65% to 80% recorded once. The rearrangement joins TRBV28 to TRBJ2-7; possibly TRBD1 or TRBD2 for D (5 bases each). The source material was peripheral blood mononuclear cells, sampled before stem cell transplant. The sequence came from a woman aged 25 to 39 with chronic myeloid leukemia. Some clones in this sample may be carry-over from other donors' samples. This chain's CDR3 is CASSFGGTYEQYF. Here the CDR3 DNA reads TGTGCCAGCAGTTTTGGGGGTACCTACGAGCAGTACTTC. The variable domain in full, completed from reference TRBV28 and TRBJ2-7, reads DVKVTQSSRYLVKRTGEKVFLECVQDMDHENMFWYRQDPGLGLRLIYFSYDVKMKEKGDIPEGYSVSREKKERFSLILESASTNQTSMYLCASSFGGTYEQYFGPGTRLTVT.